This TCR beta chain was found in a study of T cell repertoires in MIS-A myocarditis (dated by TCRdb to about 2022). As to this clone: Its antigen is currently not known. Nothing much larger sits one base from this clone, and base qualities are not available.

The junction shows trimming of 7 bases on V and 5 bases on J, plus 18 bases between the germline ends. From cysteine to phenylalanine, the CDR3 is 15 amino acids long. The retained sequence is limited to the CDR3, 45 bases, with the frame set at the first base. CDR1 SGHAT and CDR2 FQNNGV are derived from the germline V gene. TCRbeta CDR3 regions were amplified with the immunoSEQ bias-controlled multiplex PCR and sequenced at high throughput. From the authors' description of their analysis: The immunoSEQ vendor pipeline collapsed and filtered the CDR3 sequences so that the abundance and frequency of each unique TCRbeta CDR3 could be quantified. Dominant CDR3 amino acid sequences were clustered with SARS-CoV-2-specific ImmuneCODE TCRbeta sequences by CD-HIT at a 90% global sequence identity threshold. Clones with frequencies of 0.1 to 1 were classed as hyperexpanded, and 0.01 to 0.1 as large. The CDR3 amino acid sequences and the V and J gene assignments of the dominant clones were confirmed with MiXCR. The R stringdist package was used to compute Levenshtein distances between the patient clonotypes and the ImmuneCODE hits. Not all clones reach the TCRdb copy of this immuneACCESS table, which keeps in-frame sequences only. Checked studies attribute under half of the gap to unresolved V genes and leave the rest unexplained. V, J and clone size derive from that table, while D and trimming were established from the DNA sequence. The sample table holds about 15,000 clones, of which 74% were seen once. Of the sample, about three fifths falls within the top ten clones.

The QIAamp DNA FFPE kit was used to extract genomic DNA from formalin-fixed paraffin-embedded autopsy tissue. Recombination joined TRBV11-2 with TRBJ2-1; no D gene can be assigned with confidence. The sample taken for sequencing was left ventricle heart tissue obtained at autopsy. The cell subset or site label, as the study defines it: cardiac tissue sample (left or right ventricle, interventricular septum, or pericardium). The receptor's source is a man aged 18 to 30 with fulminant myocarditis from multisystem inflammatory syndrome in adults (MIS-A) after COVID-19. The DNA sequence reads TGTGCCAGCACCTCCCCGGGTCTGCGCGACAATGAGCAGTTCTTC. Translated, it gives CASTSPGLRDNEQFF.